The present entry profiles one T cell receptor beta chain with its context. Its specificity is unknown. This entry is derived from a study of CD8 T cells in ankylosing spondylitis. Overall study findings and caveats: Characteristic, it appeared, of ankylosing spondylitis blood was a TCR beta motif of fewer than 10 highly homologous variants. There were earlier reports of some motif variants in reactive arthritis synovial fluid and blood. In ankylosing spondylitis patients, matched synovial fluid reportedly showed significant enrichment of disease-linked clones.

Germline CDR1 is LGHDT and CDR2 is YNNKEL (reference sequence). The CDR3 extends over 14 amino acids. V dropped 4 bases and J dropped 0; count of bases not matched to a gene: 1. TCRdb reanalysed the 5' RACE reads using MiXCR and keeps one entry per CDR3 protein. The sample contains 200,000 to 250,000 distinct CDR3 sequences, about 11% of which appear only once. The sample was blood, either unsorted or a sorted T cell fraction (not recorded which). This sequence joins TRBV3-1 and TRBJ2-5, with 8 nucleotides matching TRBD2. This TCR was recovered from a male donor with ankylosing spondylitis or in good health (not recorded which). CDR3 sequence: CASSRSGDQETQYF. The CDR3 DNA follows: TGTGCCAGCAGCCGTAGCGGGGACCAAGAGACCCAGTACTTC.